The 14 T cell receptor beta chains below all came from one sample that was sequenced in a study of T-cell memory formation after mild COVID-19. TCRdb passed the 5' RACE reads through MiXCR, listing each CDR3 protein once. The sample records 280,000 or so distinct CDR3 sequences, approximately 19% being singletons. Sequenced sample: PBMCs or a T cell subset sorted from them (not recorded which). These receptors were collected from a man between 18 and 35 years old who had mild COVID-19 (a few samples of this study predate the infection). Cell type and time point are not known.

The rearrangement uses TRBV4-3 and TRBJ2-1; 11 bases are a match to TRBD2. This CDR3 region has 16 residues. The junction had 7 bases not matched to a gene; V was cut back by 0 bases and J by 9 bases. Looked up from germline, CDR1 is LGHNA and CDR2 is YSLEER. CDR3 nucleotides: TGCGCCAGCAGCCAAGATTGGCTAGCGGGGGGCGCTGAGCAGTTCTTC. Translation: CASSQDWLAGGAEQFF.

V usage is TRBV20-1 and J usage is TRBJ1-2; D is undetermined. Germline V gene sequence: CDR1 DFQATT, CDR2 SNEGSKA (reference sequence). This CDR3 has 13 residues. Trimming took off 0 bases at V and 4 bases at J, with 9 bases between the two ends. Written as DNA, the CDR3 is TGCAGTGCTAGAGAGTTTGACGGCTATGGCTACACCTTC. As protein: CSAREFDGYGYTF.

This clonotype was found many times. The chain couples TRBV7-3 to TRBJ2-2; TRBD1 agrees at 7 bases. The germline V gene encodes CDR1 SGHTA and CDR2 FQGTGA. The CDR3 has 15 amino acids. Trimming at V came to 4 bases and at J to 4 bases, leaving 6 bases not matched to a gene. This CDR3 reads CASSSGQSFTGELFF. The DNA of the CDR3 is TGTGCCAGCAGCTCGGGACAGAGCTTCACCGGGGAGCTGTTTTTT.

The chain has TRBV7-3 and TRBJ1-2; no firm D call. Germline assignment: CDR1 SGHTA and CDR2 FQGTGA. The V end lost 8 bases, the J end lost 2 bases, and 12 bases lay between the germline ends. This CDR3 region has 13 residues. The CDR3 DNA sequence: TGTGCCAGCCGGGCGGAAGACAACTATGGCTACACCTTC. This encodes CASRAEDNYGYTF.

V and J are TRBV7-2 and TRBJ2-3, with 13 bases fitting TRBD2. There are 16 residues in the CDR3. The V gene's germline CDR1 is SGHTA and CDR2 FQGNSA. After removal of 3 bases from V and 6 bases from J, the junction contained 6 bases not matched to a gene. The DNA for the CDR3 is TGTGCCAGCAGCTTTACGACTAGCGGGGGGAGGGATACGCAGTATTTT. It codes for CASSFTTSGGRDTQYF.

Many counts were recorded for this clonotype. The J gene is TRBJ1-5, the V gene TRBV28; 9 nucleotides line up with TRBD1. After removal of 4 bases from V and 6 bases from J, the junction contained 4 bases not matched to a gene. Per germline, CDR1 MDHEN and CDR2 SYDVKM. The CDR3 covers 14 residues. CDR3 nucleotides: TGTGCCAGCAGTTCGGGACAGGGTCGTCAGCCCCAGCATTTT. Protein: CASSSGQGRQPQHF.

The table lists this clonotype with a few counts. The chain is built from TRBV6-2 or TRBV6-3 and TRBJ2-7, with a weak D call TRBD2 (5 bases). Between the trimmed V and J ends, which lost 6 bases and 0 bases, there was a span of 6 bases. Looked up from germline, CDR1 is MNHEY and CDR2 is SVGEGT. CDR3 length equals 12 residues. This CDR3 is CASRTSSYEQYF. The CDR3 DNA reads TGTGCCAGCAGAACTAGCTCCTACGAGCAGTACTTC.

This rearrangement joins TRBV14 to TRBJ2-1, with D hard to call. Germline CDR1 and CDR2: SGHDN and FVKESK. Trimming pared 7 bases from V and 0 bases from J, leaving 10 bases between. The CDR3 sequence is 14 residues long. The CDR3, as DNA: TGTGCCAGCAATGTAGAACTCTCCTACAATGAGCAGTTCTTC. Its protein product is CASNVELSYNEQFF.

This clonotype was observed a handful of times. The chain employs TRBV20-1 and TRBJ2-3; TRBD2 agrees at 8 bases. This CDR3 has 16 residues. After removal of 4 bases from V and 4 bases from J, the junction contained 13 bases not matched to a gene. CDR1 is DFQATT and CDR2 is SNEGSKA in the germline V gene (reference sequence). This CDR3 reads CSATPRGSGEPDTQYF. The CDR3 nucleotides read TGCAGTGCTACCCCCCGGGGTAGCGGGGAACCAGATACGCAGTATTTT.

The CDR3 nucleotides are TGTGCCAGTAGAGACAGGGATAATTCACCCCTCCACTTT. Translation: CASRDRDNSPLHF. This chain links TRBV19 with TRBJ1-6, with 7 bases identical to TRBD1. Trimming removed 6 bases from V and 5 bases from J; junction bases left unmatched: 1. This CDR3 comprises 13 residues. The germline gives CDR1 LNHDA, CDR2 SQIVND (reference sequence).

This clonotype was seen more than once but under ten times. The chain carries TRBV28 and TRBJ2-3; weak D call: TRBD1 (6 bases). Germline V CDR1 and CDR2: MDHEN, SYDVKM. This CDR3 has 14 amino acids. Trimming removed 6 bases at V and 4 bases at J, with 14 bases between. As DNA, the CDR3 is TGTGCCAGCAGGCCGACAGGATATTCAGATACGCAGTATTTT. Translated: CASRPTGYSDTQYF. Full variable domain (missing parts from reference TRBV28 and TRBJ2-3): DVKVTQSSRYLVKRTGEKVFLECVQDMDHENMFWYRQDPGLGLRLIYFSYDVKMKEKGDIPEGYSVSREKKERFSLILESASTNQTSMYLCASRPTGYSDTQYFGPGTRLTVL.

This clonotype has at least ten counts. This chain joins TRBV6-2 or TRBV6-3 and TRBJ2-5; no clear D. V lost 1 base and J lost 5, with 11 bases in between. From germline, CDR1 is MNHEY and CDR2 SVGEGT. This CDR3 is 14 amino acids long. The CDR3 sequence is CASSYWTASETQYF. In DNA, the CDR3 is TGTGCCAGCAGTTACTGGACCGCCTCTGAGACCCAGTACTTC.

In this sample, this clonotype turned up a few times. The chain carries TRBV4-1 and TRBJ1-1, with 8 bases matching TRBD1. The CDR3 length is 14 residues. CDR1 is MGHRA and CDR2 is YSYEKL in the germline V gene. Trimming took 5 bases from V and 1 from J; bases not matched to a gene: 3. The CDR3 DNA reads TGCGCCAGCAGCATAGGGACAGGGAACACTGAAGCTTTCTTT. Translated: CASSIGTGNTEAFF.

The chain combines TRBV5-1 with TRBJ2-4; 7 bases line up with TRBD2. The CDR3 loop spans 14 amino acids. Trimming at V came to 4 bases and at J to 15 bases, leaving 16 bases not matched to a gene. Germline V gene lookup returns CDR1 SGHRS and CDR2 YFSETQ. The CDR3 region has the DNA TGCGCCAGCAGCCTACGGCACGAAGCGGGGAGGAGGTACTTC. Protein sequence: CASSLRHEAGRRYF.